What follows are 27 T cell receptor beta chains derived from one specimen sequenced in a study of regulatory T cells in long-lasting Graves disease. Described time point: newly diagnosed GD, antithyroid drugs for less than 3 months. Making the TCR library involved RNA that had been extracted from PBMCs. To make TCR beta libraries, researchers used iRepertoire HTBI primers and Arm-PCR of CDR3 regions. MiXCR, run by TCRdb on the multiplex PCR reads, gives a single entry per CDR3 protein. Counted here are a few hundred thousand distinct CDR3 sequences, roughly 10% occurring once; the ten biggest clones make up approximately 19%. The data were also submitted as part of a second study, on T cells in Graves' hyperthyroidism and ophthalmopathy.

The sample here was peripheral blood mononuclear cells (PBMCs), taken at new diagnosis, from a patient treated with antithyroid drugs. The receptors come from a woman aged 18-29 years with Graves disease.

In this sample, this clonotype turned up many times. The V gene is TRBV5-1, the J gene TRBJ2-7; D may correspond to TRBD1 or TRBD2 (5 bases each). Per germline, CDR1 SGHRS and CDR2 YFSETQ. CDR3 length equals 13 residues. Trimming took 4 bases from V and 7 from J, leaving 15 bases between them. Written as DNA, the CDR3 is TGCGCCAGCAGCGTGGGACCGGGGTGGGAGCAGTACTTC. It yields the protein CASSVGPGWEQYF. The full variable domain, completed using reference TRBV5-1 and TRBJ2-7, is KAGVTQTPRYLIKTRGQQVTLSCSPISGHRSVSWYQQTPGQGLQFLFEYFSETQRNKGNFPGRFSGRQFSNSRSEMNVSTLELGDSALYLCASSVGPGWEQYFGPGTRLTVT.

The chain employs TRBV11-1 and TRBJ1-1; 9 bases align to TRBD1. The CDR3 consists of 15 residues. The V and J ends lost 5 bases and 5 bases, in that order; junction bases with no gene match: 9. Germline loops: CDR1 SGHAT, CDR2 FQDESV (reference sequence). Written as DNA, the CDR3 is TGTGCCAGCAGCACCCACGGGACAGGGCCGACTGAAGCTTTCTTT. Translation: CASSTHGTGPTEAFF.

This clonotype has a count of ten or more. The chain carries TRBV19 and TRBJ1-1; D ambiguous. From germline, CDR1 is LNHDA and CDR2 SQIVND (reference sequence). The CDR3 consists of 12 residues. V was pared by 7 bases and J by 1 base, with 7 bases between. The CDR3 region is CASTHTNTEAFF. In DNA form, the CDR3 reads TGTGCCAGTACGCACACGAACACTGAAGCTTTCTTT.

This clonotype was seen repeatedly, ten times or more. In nucleotides, the CDR3 is TGTGCCAGCAGTCCCCGAACGGGGGGCGGGAGGGCCTCGGGCACAGATACGCAGTATTTT. Translating gives CASSPRTGGGRASGTDTQYF. V gene TRBV6-1 combines with J gene TRBJ2-3; 9 bases agree with TRBD2. The V gene's germline CDR1 is MNHNS and CDR2 SASEGT. J lost 1 base, V lost 5 bases, and 19 bases had no gene match. This CDR3 region has 20 residues.

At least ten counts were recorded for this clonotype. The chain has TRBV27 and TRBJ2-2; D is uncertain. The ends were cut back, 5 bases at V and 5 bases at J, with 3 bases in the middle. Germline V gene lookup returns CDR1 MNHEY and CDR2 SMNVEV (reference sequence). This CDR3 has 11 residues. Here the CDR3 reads CASSKTGELFF. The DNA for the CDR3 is TGTGCCAGCAGTAAAACCGGGGAGCTGTTTTTT.

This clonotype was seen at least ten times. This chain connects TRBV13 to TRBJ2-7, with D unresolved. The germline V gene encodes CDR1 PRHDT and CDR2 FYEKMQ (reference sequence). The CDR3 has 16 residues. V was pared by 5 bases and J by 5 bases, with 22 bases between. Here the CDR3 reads CASSPRKGPGADEQYF. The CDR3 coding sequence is TGTGCCAGCAGCCCGCGTAAAGGCCCAGGAGCTGACGAGCAGTACTTC.

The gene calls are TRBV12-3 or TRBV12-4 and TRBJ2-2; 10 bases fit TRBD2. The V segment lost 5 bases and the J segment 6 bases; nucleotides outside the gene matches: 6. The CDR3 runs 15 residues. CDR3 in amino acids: CASSPTSGKAGELFF. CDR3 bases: TGTGCCAGCAGTCCTACTAGCGGGAAGGCCGGGGAGCTGTTTTTT.

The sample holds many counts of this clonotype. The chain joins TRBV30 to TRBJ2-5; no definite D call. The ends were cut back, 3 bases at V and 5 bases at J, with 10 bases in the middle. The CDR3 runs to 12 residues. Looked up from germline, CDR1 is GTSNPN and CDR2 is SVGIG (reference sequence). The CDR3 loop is CAWSHGWETQYF. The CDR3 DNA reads TGTGCCTGGAGCCATGGCTGGGAGACCCAGTACTTC.

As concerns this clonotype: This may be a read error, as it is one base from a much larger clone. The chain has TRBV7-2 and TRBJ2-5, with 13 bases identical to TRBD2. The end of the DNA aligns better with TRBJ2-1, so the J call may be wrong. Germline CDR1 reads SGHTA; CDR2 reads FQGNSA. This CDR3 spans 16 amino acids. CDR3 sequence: CTSSFIPGLAGNEQFF. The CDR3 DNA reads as TGTACCAGCAGCTTTATCCCGGGACTAGCGGGAAATGAGCAGTTCTTC.

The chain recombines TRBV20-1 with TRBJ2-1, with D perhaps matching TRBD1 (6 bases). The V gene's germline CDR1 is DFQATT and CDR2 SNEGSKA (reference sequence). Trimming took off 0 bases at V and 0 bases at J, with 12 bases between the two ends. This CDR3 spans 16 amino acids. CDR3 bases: TGCAGTGCTAGAGAGGACAGTCCGCGCTCCTACAATGAGCAGTTCTTC. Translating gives CSAREDSPRSYNEQFF.

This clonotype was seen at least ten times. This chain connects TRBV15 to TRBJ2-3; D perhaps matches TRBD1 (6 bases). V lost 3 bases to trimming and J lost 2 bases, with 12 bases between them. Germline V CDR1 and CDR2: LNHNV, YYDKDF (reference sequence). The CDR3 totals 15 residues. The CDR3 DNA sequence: TGTGCCACCAGCAGCTGGGGGCCTATCACAGATACGCAGTATTTT. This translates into CATSSWGPITDTQYF.

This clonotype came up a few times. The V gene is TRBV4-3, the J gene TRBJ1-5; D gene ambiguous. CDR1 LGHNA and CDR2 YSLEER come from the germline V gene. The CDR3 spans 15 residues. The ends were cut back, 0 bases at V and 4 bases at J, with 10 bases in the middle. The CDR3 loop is CASSQDHLRNQPQHF. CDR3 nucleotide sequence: TGCGCCAGCAGCCAAGACCACCTAAGAAATCAGCCCCAGCATTTT.

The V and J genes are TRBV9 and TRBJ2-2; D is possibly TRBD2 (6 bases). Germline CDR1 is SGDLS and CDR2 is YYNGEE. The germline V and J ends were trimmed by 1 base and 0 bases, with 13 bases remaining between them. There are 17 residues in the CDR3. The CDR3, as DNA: TGTGCCAGCAGCGTACGGACTAACTACGCGAACACCGGGGAGCTGTTTTTT. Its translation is CASSVRTNYANTGELFF.

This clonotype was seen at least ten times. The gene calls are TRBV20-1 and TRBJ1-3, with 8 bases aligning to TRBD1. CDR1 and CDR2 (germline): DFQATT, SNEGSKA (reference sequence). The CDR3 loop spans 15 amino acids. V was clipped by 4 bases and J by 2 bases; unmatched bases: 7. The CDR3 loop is CSAKDRVFPGNTIYF. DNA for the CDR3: TGCAGTGCTAAGGACAGGGTCTTTCCTGGAAACACCATATATTTT.

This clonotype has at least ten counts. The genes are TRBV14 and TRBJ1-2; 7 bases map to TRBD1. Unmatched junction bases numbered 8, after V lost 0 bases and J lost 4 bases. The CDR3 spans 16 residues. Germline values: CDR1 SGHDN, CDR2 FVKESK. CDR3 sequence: CASSQDPTGPFYGYTF. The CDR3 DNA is TGTGCCAGCAGCCAAGATCCGACAGGGCCCTTCTATGGCTACACCTTC. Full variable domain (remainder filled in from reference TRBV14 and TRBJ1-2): EAGVTQFPSHSVIEKGQTVTLRCDPISGHDNLYWYRRVMGKEIKFLLHFVKESKQDESGMPNNRFLAERTGGTYSTLKVQPAELEDSGVYFCASSQDPTGPFYGYTFGSGTRLTVV.

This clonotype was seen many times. CDR3 sequence: CASSLQGNIYEQYF. Written as DNA, the CDR3 is TGTGCCAGCAGTTTACAGGGGAATATCTACGAGCAGTACTTC. The V call is TRBV12-3 or TRBV12-4, the J call TRBJ2-7; D is possibly TRBD1 (6 bases). V dropped 2 bases and J dropped 3 bases, with 11 bases sitting between them. The CDR3 is 14 residues long.

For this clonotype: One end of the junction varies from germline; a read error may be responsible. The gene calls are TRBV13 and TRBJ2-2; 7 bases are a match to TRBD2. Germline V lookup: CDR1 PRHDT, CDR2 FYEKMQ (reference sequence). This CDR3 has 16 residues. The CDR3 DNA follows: TGTGCCAGCAGCTCCCAACGCGGGGGACTCAACGGGGAGCCGTTTTTT. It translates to CASSSQRGGLNGEPFF.

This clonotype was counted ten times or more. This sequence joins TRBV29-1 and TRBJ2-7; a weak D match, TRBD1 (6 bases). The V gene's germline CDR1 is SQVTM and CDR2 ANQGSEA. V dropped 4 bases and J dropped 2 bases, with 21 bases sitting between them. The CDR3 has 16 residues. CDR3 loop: CSVATGYQGYAYEQYF. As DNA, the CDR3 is TGCAGCGTTGCCACAGGGTACCAGGGGTATGCCTACGAGCAGTACTTC.

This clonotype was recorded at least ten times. The DNA for the CDR3 is TGTGCCAGCAGCCGCGGCATAGAGGAGACCCAGTACTTC. The encoded protein is CASSRGIEETQYF. The genes are TRBV7-2 and TRBJ2-5; D unclear. The CDR3 spans 13 residues. Germline CDR1 and CDR2: SGHTA and FQGNSA. V lost 5 bases and J lost 5, with 12 bases in between.

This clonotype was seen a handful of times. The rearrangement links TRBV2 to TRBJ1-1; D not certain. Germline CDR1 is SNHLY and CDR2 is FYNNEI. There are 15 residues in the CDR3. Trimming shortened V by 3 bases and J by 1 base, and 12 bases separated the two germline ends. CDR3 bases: TGTGCCAGCAGTGATCGCCCAGCGGGGAACACTGAAGCTTTCTTT. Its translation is CASSDRPAGNTEAFF.

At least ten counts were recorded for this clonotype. DNA for the CDR3: TGCAGTGCTAGTCGACCCGGGACAGGGTTGCGCACTGAAGCTTTCTTT. As protein: CSASRPGTGLRTEAFF. V and J are TRBV20-1 and TRBJ1-1, with 9 bases lining up with TRBD1. The CDR3 is 16 residues long. V was pared by 3 bases and J by 4 bases, with 12 bases of the junction left unmatched. Germline lookup yields CDR1 DFQATT and CDR2 SNEGSKA (reference sequence).

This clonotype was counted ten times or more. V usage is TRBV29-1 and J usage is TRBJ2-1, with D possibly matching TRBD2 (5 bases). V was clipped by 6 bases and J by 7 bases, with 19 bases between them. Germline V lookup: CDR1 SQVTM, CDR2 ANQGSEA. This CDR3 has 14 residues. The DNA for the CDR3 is TGCAGCGTCCGGTTTTGGCAAGGAGGTAATGAGCAGTTCTTC. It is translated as CSVRFWQGGNEQFF.

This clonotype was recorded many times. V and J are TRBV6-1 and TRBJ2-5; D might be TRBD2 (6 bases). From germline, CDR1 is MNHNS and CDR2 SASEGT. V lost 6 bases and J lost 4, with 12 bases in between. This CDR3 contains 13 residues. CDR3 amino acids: CASSVPGGETQYF. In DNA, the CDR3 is TGTGCCAGCAGCGTTCCCGGGGGAGAGACCCAGTACTTC.

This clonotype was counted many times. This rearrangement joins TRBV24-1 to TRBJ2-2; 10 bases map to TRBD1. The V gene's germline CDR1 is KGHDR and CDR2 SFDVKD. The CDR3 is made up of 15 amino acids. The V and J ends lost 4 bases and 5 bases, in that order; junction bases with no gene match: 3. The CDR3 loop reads CATSDPGQGTGELFF. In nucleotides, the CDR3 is TGTGCCACCAGTGACCCGGGACAGGGGACCGGGGAGCTGTTTTTT.

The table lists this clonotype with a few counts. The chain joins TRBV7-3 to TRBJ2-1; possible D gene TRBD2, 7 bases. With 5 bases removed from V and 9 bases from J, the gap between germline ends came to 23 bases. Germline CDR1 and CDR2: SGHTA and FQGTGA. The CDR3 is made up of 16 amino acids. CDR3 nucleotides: TGTGCCAGCAGCCAAACCCCGGGGGCGGGAGCGGGTGAGCAGTTCTTC. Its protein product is CASSQTPGAGAGEQFF.

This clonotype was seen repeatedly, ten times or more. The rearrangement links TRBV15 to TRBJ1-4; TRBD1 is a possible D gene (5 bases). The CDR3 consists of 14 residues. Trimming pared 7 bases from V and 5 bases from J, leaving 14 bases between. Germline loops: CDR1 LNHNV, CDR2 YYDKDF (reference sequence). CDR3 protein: CATTAGQGNEKLFF. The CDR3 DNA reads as TGTGCCACCACGGCGGGGCAGGGAAATGAAAAACTGTTTTTT.

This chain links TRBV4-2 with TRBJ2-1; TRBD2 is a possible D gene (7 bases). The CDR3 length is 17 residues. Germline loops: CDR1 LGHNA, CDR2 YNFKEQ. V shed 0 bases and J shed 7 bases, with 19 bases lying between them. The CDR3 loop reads CASSQDLGGGASNEQFF. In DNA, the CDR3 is TGTGCCAGCAGCCAAGATCTTGGGGGGGGGGCCTCGAATGAGCAGTTCTTC.